Listed below are T cell receptor beta chains from one sample, sequenced in a study of PD-1 blockade in classical Hodgkin lymphoma. Assay: immunoSEQ multiplex PCR; the TCRdb copy retains only in-frame clones and omits some. The sample contains tens of thousands of clones, roughly four fifths of which appear only once. The specimen comprised peripheral blood mononuclear cells (PBMCs), sampled at baseline. The source is a human donor with classical Hodgkin lymphoma. Each CDR3 is given with its conserved first and last residue. Each record gives: CDR3 protein, CDR3 DNA, D gene, V gene, J gene, clone size. D genes are given only for firm matches. The listing skips clone size in some rows; elsewhere it reads once, few, many or a size class.

CASSPLMRGEKLFF	TGTGCCAGTAGCCCTCTAATGAGGGGTGAAAAACTGTTTTTT	-	TRBV19	TRBJ1-4	-
CASSGTTNTGELFF	TGCGCCAGCAGTGGGACAACGAACACCGGGGAGCTGTTTTTT	-	TRBV10-2	TRBJ2-2	-
CASSFSSNQPQHF	TGTGCCAGCAGTTTTTCCAGCAATCAGCCCCAGCATTTT	-	TRBV28	TRBJ1-5	few
CASSVGQGAMNTEAFF	TGTGCCAGCAGCGTCGGACAGGGGGCCATGAACACTGAAGCTTTCTTT	TRBD1	TRBV9	TRBJ1-1	-
CASSLAGPETEAFF	TGTGCCAGCAGCTTAGCGGGGCCGGAAACTGAAGCTTTCTTT	-	TRBV7-9	TRBJ1-1	-
CSSQGDLVAEAFF	TGCAGCTCGCAGGGGGATCTTGTCGCTGAAGCTTTCTTT	TRBD1	TRBV29-1	TRBJ1-1	-
CASSLGQANTEAFF	TGTGCCAGCAGCCTTGGACAGGCTAACACTGAAGCTTTCTTT	TRBD1	TRBV5-4	TRBJ1-1	-
CASSLTGGIGQPQHF	TGTGCCAGCAGCTTAACGGGGGGGATCGGACAGCCCCAGCATTTT	-	TRBV7-3	TRBJ1-5	-
CASSPADRGNYGYTF	TGTGCCAGCAGCCCAGCGGACAGGGGAAACTATGGCTACACCTTC	TRBD1	TRBV4-2	TRBJ1-2	medium-sized
CASSLELGSSYEQYF	TGTGCCAGCAGCTTAGAGCTGGGGTCCTCCTACGAGCAGTACTTC	-	TRBV11-2	TRBJ2-7	-
CASSQDSGVGEKLFF	TGCGCCAGCAGCCAAGATTCGGGCGTAGGTGAAAAACTGTTTTTT	-	TRBV4-3	TRBJ1-4	-
CASSQESLAGEETQYF	TGCGCCAGCAGTCAAGAGAGCCTAGCGGGGGAAGAGACCCAGTACTTC	TRBD2	TRBV23-1	TRBJ2-5	-
CASSEGYEYGYTF	TGTGCCAGCAGTGAAGGATATGAATATGGCTACACCTTC	-	TRBV2	TRBJ1-2	-
CASSTDRGGNYGYTF	TGTGCCAGTAGTACCGACAGGGGGGGGAACTATGGCTACACCTTC	TRBD1	TRBV19	TRBJ1-2	-
CASSFGQGGDTQYF	TGCGCCAGCAGCTTTGGTCAGGGAGGAGATACGCAGTATTTT	-	TRBV5-1	TRBJ2-3	-
CASSQGQTYEQYF	TGCGCCAGCAGCCAAGGACAGACCTACGAGCAGTACTTC	-	TRBV4-1	TRBJ2-7	-
CASSWTGSQNIQYF	TGTGCCAGTTCATGGACAGGGAGTCAAAACATTCAGTACTTC	TRBD1	TRBV18	TRBJ2-4	-
CASSLVADMNTEAFF	TGTGCCAGCAGCTTAGTTGCAGACATGAACACTGAAGCTTTCTTT	-	TRBV11-2	TRBJ1-1	-
CASSPNTQETQYF	TGTGCCAGCTCCCCCAATACCCAAGAGACCCAGTACTTC	-	TRBV18	TRBJ2-5	once
CASSAGRGGYTF	TGTGCCAGCAGCGCTGGGAGGGGAGGCTACACCTTC	-	TRBV9	TRBJ1-2	-
CASSYRGPNYGYTF	TGTGCCAGCAGTTACAGGGGACCTAACTATGGCTACACCTTC	-	TRBV6-5	TRBJ1-2	-
CASSYSRQGVGELFF	TGTGCCAGCAGTTACTCGAGACAGGGGGTTGGGGAGCTGTTTTTT	TRBD1	TRBV6-5	TRBJ2-2	-
CASIPRQNTEAFF	TGTGCCAGCATCCCCCGCCAAAACACTGAAGCTTTCTTT	-	TRBV7-9	TRBJ1-1	-
CASSEETSNSPLHF	TGTGCCAGCAGTGAAGAGACGTCAAATTCACCCCTCCACTTT	-	TRBV2	TRBJ1-6	-
CASSLAGGLENEQFF	TGTGCCAGTAGTTTAGCGGGGGGGCTTGAGAATGAGCAGTTCTTC	TRBD2	TRBV19	TRBJ2-1	-
CASSWSGTPGETQYF	TGTGCCAGCAGCTGGTCCGGGACCCCAGGGGAGACCCAGTACTTC	-	TRBV5-6	TRBJ2-5	-
CASSQGLAGGLTYEQYF	TGCGCCAGCAGCCAAGGACTAGCGGGGGGCCTAACCTACGAGCAGTACTTC	TRBD2	TRBV4-3	TRBJ2-7	-
CASSRGQGGQPQHF	TGTGCCAGCAGCCGGGGACAGGGTGGGCAGCCCCAGCATTTT	TRBD1	TRBV7-8	TRBJ1-5	-
CASSQAERGGYTF	TGTGCCAGCTCACAGGCCGAGCGGGGTGGCTACACCTTC	-	TRBV18	TRBJ1-2	-
CASSLQGGNTEAFF	TGTGCCAGCAGCCTACAGGGGGGGAACACTGAAGCTTTCTTT	TRBD1	TRBV28	TRBJ1-1	-
CASSPHVDTEAFF	TGTGCCAGCAGCCCCCACGTGGACACTGAAGCTTTCTTT	-	TRBV11-3	TRBJ1-1	-
CASSDQGNQPQHF	TGTGCCAGCAGTGATCAAGGAAATCAGCCCCAGCATTTT	-	TRBV2	TRBJ1-5	-
CASSTRVKCHKSGQVLTF	TGTGCCAGCAGCACTCGGGTTAAGTGCCACAAGTCGGGCCAAGTCCTGACTTTC	-	TRBV7-7	TRBJ2-6	-
CASSYRRAFF	TGTGCCAGCAGTTATCGAAGAGCTTTCTTT	-	TRBV5-8	TRBJ1-1	once
CASSYSGFNTEAFF	TGTGCCAGCAGTTACTCGGGATTTAACACTGAAGCTTTCTTT	-	TRBV6-5	TRBJ1-1	-
CASSLRTGYRIGNTEAFF	TGTGCCAGCAGCCTACGGACAGGGTATCGTATCGGGAACACTGAAGCTTTCTTT	TRBD1	TRBV14	TRBJ1-1	once
CASSLEQGTEAFF	TGTGCCAGCAGCTTGGAGCAGGGGACTGAAGCTTTCTTT	-	TRBV5-4	TRBJ1-1	-
CASSLVPGSTDTQYF	TGCGCCAGCAGCTTGGTACCGGGAAGCACAGATACGCAGTATTTT	-	TRBV5-1	TRBJ2-3	-
CASNPGTSYGYTF	TGTGCCAGTAATCCCGGGACATCCTATGGCTACACCTTC	-	TRBV19	TRBJ1-2	-
CASTGSAGNIQYF	TGTGCCAGCACGGGCAGCGCGGGGAACATTCAGTACTTC	-	TRBV6-6	TRBJ2-4	once
CASSPGREYQETQYF	TGTGCCAGCAGCCCAGGGCGGGAGTACCAAGAGACCCAGTACTTC	TRBD2	TRBV4-2	TRBJ2-5	-